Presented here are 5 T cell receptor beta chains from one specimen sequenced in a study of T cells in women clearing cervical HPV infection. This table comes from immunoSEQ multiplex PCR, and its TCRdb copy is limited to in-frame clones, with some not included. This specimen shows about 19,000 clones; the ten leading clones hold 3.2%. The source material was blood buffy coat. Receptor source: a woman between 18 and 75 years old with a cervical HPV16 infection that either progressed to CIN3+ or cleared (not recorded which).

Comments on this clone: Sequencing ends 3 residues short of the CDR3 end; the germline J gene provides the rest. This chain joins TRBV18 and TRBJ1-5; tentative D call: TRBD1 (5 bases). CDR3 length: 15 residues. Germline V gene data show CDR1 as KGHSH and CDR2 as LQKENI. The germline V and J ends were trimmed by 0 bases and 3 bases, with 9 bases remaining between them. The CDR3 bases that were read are TGTGCCAGCTCACCACCTTTGGGGCCCAATCAGCCC. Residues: CASSPPLGPNQP. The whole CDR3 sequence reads CASSPPLGPNQPQHF.

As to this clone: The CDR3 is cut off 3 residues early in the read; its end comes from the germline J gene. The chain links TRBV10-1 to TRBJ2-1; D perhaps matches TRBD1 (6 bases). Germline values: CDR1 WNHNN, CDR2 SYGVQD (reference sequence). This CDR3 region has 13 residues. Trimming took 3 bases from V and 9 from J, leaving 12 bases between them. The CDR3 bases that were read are TGCGCCAGCAGTGAACGGACAGCCGGTGAG. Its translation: CASSERTAGE. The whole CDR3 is CASSERTAGEQFF.

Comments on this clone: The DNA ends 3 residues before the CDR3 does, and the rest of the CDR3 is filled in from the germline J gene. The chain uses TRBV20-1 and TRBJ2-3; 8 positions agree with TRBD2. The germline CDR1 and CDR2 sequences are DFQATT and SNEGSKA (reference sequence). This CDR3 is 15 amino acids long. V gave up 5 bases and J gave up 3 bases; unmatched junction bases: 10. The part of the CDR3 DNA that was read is TGCAGTGCTCTCCGGGGGGGCAGTGCAACAGATACG. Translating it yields CSALRGGSATDT. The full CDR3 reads CSALRGGSATDTQYF.

CDR3 DNA, as far as it was read: TGCAGTGCTCCTTTAGCGGGGGGGCAAGATACG. The encoded protein is CSAPLAGGQDT. The full CDR3 reads CSAPLAGGQDTQYF. The V gene is TRBV20-1, the J gene TRBJ2-3; TRBD2 matches 11 bases. The observed sequence ends 3 residues before the CDR3 terminus, with the missing tail filled in from the germline J gene. Germline V gives CDR1 DFQATT, CDR2 SNEGSKA (reference sequence). The CDR3 is made up of 14 amino acids. The J segment lost 5 bases and the V segment lost 5 bases, leaving 6 bases of the junction unmatched.

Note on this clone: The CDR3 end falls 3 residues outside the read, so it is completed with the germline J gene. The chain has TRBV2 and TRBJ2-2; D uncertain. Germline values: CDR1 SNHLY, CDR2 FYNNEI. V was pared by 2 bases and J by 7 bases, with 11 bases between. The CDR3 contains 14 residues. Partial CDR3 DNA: TGTGCCAGCAGTGAATTAGTTTTCGTCGGGGAG. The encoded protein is CASSELVFVGE. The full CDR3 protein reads CASSELVFVGELFF.